This T cell receptor (beta chain) was identified in a study of early stage breast cancer tumors. The germline CDR1 and CDR2 sequences are LNHDA and SQIVND (reference sequence). Trimming removed 2 bases at V and 4 bases at J, with 11 bases between. This CDR3 comprises 15 residues. Study outcomes and limitations: Unsorted bulk genomic DNA sequencing lacked pairing and functional marker data. Commonly generated sequences made up most enriched TCRB sequences shared between patients.

Libraries were prepared by immunoSEQ multiplex PCR; TCRdb keeps only in-frame clonotypes and omits some of them. Of thousands of clones listed, under 70% were seen once; the top ten hold roughly 13%. This clone has a single count. Its cognate antigen is unknown. The chain uses TRBV19 and TRBJ2-2; maybe TRBD1 (5 bases). Sequencing was done on a sample of normal breast tissue next to the tumor. This TCR came from a person aged 55-75 years with breast cancer. The CDR3 is CASSIRAGSTGELFF. The CDR3 DNA reads TGTGCCAGTAGTATAAGGGCAGGGTCCACCGGGGAGCTGTTTTTT. The full variable domain, completed using reference TRBV19 and TRBJ2-2, is DGGITQSPKYLFRKEGQNVTLSCEQNLNHDAMYWYRQDPGQGLRLIYYSQIVNDFQKGDIAEGYSVSREKKESFPLTVTSAQKNPTAFYLCASSIRAGSTGELFFGEGSRLTVL.